The rows below give T cell receptor beta chains drawn from one sample of a study of blood T cell repertoires in COVID-19. Here immunoSEQ multiplex PCR was the method, and the copy in TCRdb shows in-frame clones only, minus some. The sample holds about 290,000 clones; around 81% are singletons and the top ten take around 3.7%. Specimen: peripheral blood. The receptors were gathered from a woman in her 50s with active or convalescent COVID-19. CDR3s include the opening cysteine and the closing phenylalanine or tryptophan. A D gene is named only where the DNA matches it firmly. Size is omitted from some rows. Given values are once, few, many or a class for expanded clones.

TRBV19	14	NA	NA	TRBJ2-7	TGTGCCAGTAGTATAGAACAGGGACCCTACGAGCAGTACTTC	CASSIEQGPYEQYF
TRBV28	20	TRBD1	NA	TRBJ1-4	TGTGCCAGCAGCTTTCTTTCCGGGACAGGGGGGATTAACACTAATGAAAAACTGTTTTTT	CASSFLSGTGGINTNEKLFF
TRBV4-2	17	TRBD2	NA	TRBJ2-3	TGTGCCAGCAGCCCTGGCGGGGCGAGCGGGAGGGTCAATACGCAGTATTTT	CASSPGGASGRVNTQYF
TRBV12-3/TRBV12-4	13	NA	NA	TRBJ1-1	TGTGCCAGCAGCCGGGACTCGGACACTGAAGCTTTCTTT	CASSRDSDTEAFF
TRBV5-1	17	NA	NA	TRBJ1-1	TGCGCCAGCAGCTTGCGGGGACAAGTCTATATCAACACTGAAGCTTTCTTT	CASSLRGQVYINTEAFF
TRBV7-2	14	NA	NA	TRBJ1-1	TGTGCCAGCAGTTCTAGGGGTGGTAACACTGAAGCTTTCTTT	CASSSRGGNTEAFF
TRBV18	17	TRBD1	NA	TRBJ2-1	TGTGCCAGCTCGCGGGACAGGGTGGGGTGGTCCTACAATGAGCAGTTCTTC	CASSRDRVGWSYNEQFF
TRBV5-5	17	TRBD1	NA	TRBJ2-1	TGTGCCAGCAGCTTGGACGGCGGGACAGGGGTCTACAATGAGCAGTTCTTC	CASSLDGGTGVYNEQFF
TRBV5-4	13	NA	NA	TRBJ1-2	TGTGCCAGCAGCTCAGGGGCACGCTATGGCTACACCTTC	CASSSGARYGYTF
TRBV24-1	16	TRBD1	NA	TRBJ2-1	TGTGCCACCAGTGATACAGGGGGCGCTTCTTACAATGAGCAGTTCTTC	CATSDTGGASYNEQFF
TRBV10-1	17	TRBD1	once	TRBJ1-5	TGCGCCAGCAGTACAGACAGGGTGCCCGATAGCAATCAGCCCCAGCATTTT	CASSTDRVPDSNQPQHF
TRBV19	15	NA	NA	TRBJ1-4	TGTGCCAGTAGTGGCCGGGACTTAAGCGATGAAAAACTGTTTTTT	CASSGRDLSDEKLFF
TRBV6-1	14	NA	NA	TRBJ1-1	TGTGCCAGCAGTGAAGACCGCGGGGACACTGAAGCTTTCTTT	CASSEDRGDTEAFF
TRBV27	16	TRBD1	NA	TRBJ1-5	TGTGCCAGCAGTTTTGTCGGGCCAGGGGGTCGTCAGCCCCAGCATTTT	CASSFVGPGGRQPQHF
TRBV5-1	16	TRBD1	NA	TRBJ2-1	TGCGCCAGCAGCTTGGAGGGGGCGGGTCGTTACAATGAGCAGTTCTTC	CASSLEGAGRYNEQFF
TRBV10-3	14	TRBD1	NA	TRBJ1-5	TGTGCCATCCAACAGGGGCTGGATGGTCAGCCCCAGCATTTT	CAIQQGLDGQPQHF
TRBV5-6	15	NA	NA	TRBJ1-2	TGTGCCAGCAGCTTGGAAGTCCGGAGGGCGAGGGGCTACACCTTC	CASSLEVRRARGYTF
TRBV6-1	16	TRBD1	many	TRBJ1-3	TGTGCCAGCAGTGAAGCGAGGGGGCGAGGTGGAAACACCATATATTTT	CASSEARGRGGNTIYF
TRBV2	12	NA	NA	TRBJ2-3	TGTGCCGCCCATAGACAGGCAGATACGCAGTATTTT	CAAHRQADTQYF
TRBV10-3	15	TRBD1	once	TRBJ2-3	TGTGCCATCAGCAGACAGGGGACCCTCACAGATACGCAGTATTTT	CAISRQGTLTDTQYF
TRBV15	15	NA	once	TRBJ1-1	TGTGCCACCAGCAGAGATCTGGCCAGTAACACTGAAGCTTTCTTT	CATSRDLASNTEAFF
TRBV4-2	14	TRBD1	NA	TRBJ1-5	TGTGCCAGCAGCTCCCGGGACAGGCATCAGCCCCAGCATTTT	CASSSRDRHQPQHF
TRBV9	13	NA	NA	TRBJ2-3	TGTGCCAGCAGCGGGAGATGGCAAGATACGCAGTATTTT	CASSGRWQDTQYF
TRBV7-3	15	TRBD2	NA	TRBJ2-1	TGTGCCAGCAGCCAACTAGCGGGTGGCTACAATGAGCAGTTCTTC	CASSQLAGGYNEQFF
TRBV9	14	NA	few	TRBJ1-1	TGTGCCAGCAGCGGAGGGATATTGAACACTGAAGCTTTCTTT	CASSGGILNTEAFF
TRBV11-2	15	TRBD1	NA	TRBJ1-2	TGTGCCAGCAGCCAAAATACCGGGACAGGGAGCGGCTACACCTTC	CASSQNTGTGSGYTF
TRBV2	16	TRBD2	NA	TRBJ2-7	TGTGCCAGCATAAGATCGCCGGGACTAGCGGGTAACGAGCAGTACTTC	CASIRSPGLAGNEQYF
TRBV28	14	NA	NA	TRBJ2-3	TGTGCCAGCAGTATAGCGGAGGGCACAGATACGCAGTATTTT	CASSIAEGTDTQYF
TRBV5-5	12	NA	once	TRBJ2-7	TGTGCCAGCAGCCGGGTCTCCTACGAGCAGTACTTC	CASSRVSYEQYF